The 22 T cell receptor beta chains below were found in one sample sequenced in a study of blood T cell repertoires in COVID-19. Some clones are missing from TCRdb's copy, which holds only in-frame ones; the method was immunoSEQ multiplex PCR. The sample has roughly 180,000 clones, 75% to 90% seen once; the top ten hold around 7%. Sequences were obtained from peripheral blood. These receptors came from a woman aged 35 to 49 with COVID-19, enrolled during active disease.

The chain combines TRBV6-5 with TRBJ2-7, with D possibly TRBD1 on 6 matching bases. The CDR3 length is 12 residues. Trimming removed 6 bases from V and 1 base from J, with 7 bases in between. Germline values: CDR1 MNHEY, CDR2 SVGAGI. The CDR3 here is CASRDSSYEQYF. In DNA form, the CDR3 reads TGTGCCAGCAGGGACAGTTCCTACGAGCAGTACTTC.

V gene TRBV6-2 or TRBV6-3 combines with J gene TRBJ2-7; tentatively, D is TRBD2 (5 bases). The CDR3 has 14 amino acids. Germline assignment: CDR1 MNHEY and CDR2 SVGEGT. Trimming cost V 0 bases and J 5 bases, with 11 bases left between them. CDR3 in amino acids: CASSYSSASNEQYF. For the CDR3, the DNA is TGTGCCAGCAGTTACTCCTCGGCTAGCAACGAGCAGTACTTC.

The chain is built from TRBV3-1 (or the pseudogene TRBV3-2) and TRBJ2-2; D is ambiguous. The CDR3 sequence is 13 residues long. The germline V gene encodes CDR1 LGHDT and CDR2 YNNKEL (reference sequence). V was pared by 1 base and J by 5 bases, with 5 bases between. CDR3 in DNA: TGTGCCAGCAGCCAAGCAGTGACCGGGGAGCTGTTTTTT. Its protein product is CASSQAVTGELFF.

The chain employs TRBV12-5 and TRBJ1-4; D is uncertain. Germline V lookup: CDR1 LGHNT, CDR2 FRNRAP. Trimming cost V 6 bases and J 7 bases, with 6 bases left between them. The CDR3 extends over 11 amino acids. The DNA of the CDR3 is TGTGCTAGTGGGCCGGTTGAAAAACTGTTTTTT. Residues: CASGPVEKLFF. The full variable domain, rest sourced from reference TRBV12-5 and TRBJ1-4, is DARVTQTPRHKVTEMGQEVTMRCQPILGHNTVFWYRQTMMQGLELLAYFRNRAPLDDSGMPKDRFSAEMPDATLATLKIQPSEPRDSAVYFCASGPVEKLFFGSGTQLSVL.

The chain uses TRBV3-1 (or the pseudogene TRBV3-2) and TRBJ2-1; D may be TRBD1 (6 bases). The CDR3 has 19 amino acids. Germline assignment: CDR1 LGHDT and CDR2 YNNKEL (reference sequence). Trimming removed 1 base from V and 7 bases from J, with 26 bases in between. The CDR3 loop reads CASSQARPVLGGTRNEQFF. The CDR3 DNA follows: TGTGCCAGCAGCCAAGCCCGTCCGGTTCTTGGTGGGACAAGAAATGAGCAGTTCTTC.

In the case of this clone: Sequence at one end of the junction differs from germline and may be a read error. The rearrangement links TRBV19 to TRBJ1-6; D is perhaps TRBD1 (6 bases). In germline, CDR1 is LNHDA, CDR2 SQIVND (reference sequence). CDR3 length: 19 amino acids. The CDR3 loop reads CASSTTPWDTRVYNSPLHF. The CDR3 DNA reads TGTGCCAGCAGTACCACCCCTTGGGACACACGGGTCTATAATTCACCCCTCCACTTT. Supplemented by reference TRBV19 and TRBJ1-6, the full variable domain reads DGGITQSPKYLFRKEGQNVTLSCEQNLNHDAMYWYRQDPGQGLRLIYYSQIVNDFQKGDIAEGYSVSREKKESFPLTVTSAQKNPTAFYLCASSTTPWDTRVYNSPLHFGNGTRLTVT.

The chain combines TRBV27 with TRBJ1-1; TRBD1 aligns across 8 bases. J gave up 5 bases and V 2 bases, and 7 bases lay outside the gene matches. The CDR3 extends over 15 amino acids. Germline V gene data show CDR1 as MNHEY and CDR2 as SMNVEV (reference sequence). CDR3 residues: CASSLRAGGDTEAFF. CDR3 bases: TGTGCCAGCAGTTTAAGGGCAGGGGGCGATACTGAAGCTTTCTTT.

This rearrangement joins TRBV5-8 to TRBJ2-7; TRBD1 might be the D (5 bases). Trimming took 2 bases from V and 5 from J, leaving 14 bases between them. Germline V gene lookup returns CDR1 SGHTS and CDR2 YDEGEE. This CDR3 spans 14 amino acids. In nucleotides, the CDR3 is TGTGCCAGCAGCTTAACAGGTCCCATCCACGAGCAGTACTTC. As protein: CASSLTGPIHEQYF.

The DNA of the CDR3 is TGTGCCAGCAGCGCGAGACAGGGGGCGAATTCACCCCTCCACTTT. Residues: CASSARQGANSPLHF. The chain joins TRBV5-4 to TRBJ1-6, with 10 bases aligning to TRBD1. CDR3 length: 15 residues. Germline assignment: CDR1 SGHNT and CDR2 YYREEE (reference sequence). With V trimmed by 4 bases and J by 7 bases, 5 bases remained unmatched.

The gene calls are TRBV19 and TRBJ1-3; tentatively, D is TRBD1 (6 bases). The CDR3 has 16 residues. Deletions cut 1 base from V and 8 bases from J, with 18 bases between. The germline V gene has CDR1 LNHDA and CDR2 SQIVND (reference sequence). CDR3 in amino acids: CASSIGLDRFQDTIYF. In DNA form, the CDR3 reads TGTGCCAGTAGTATAGGCCTCGACAGGTTTCAGGACACCATATATTTT.

The chain couples TRBV5-4 to TRBJ2-1; 10 positions agree with TRBD2. The CDR3 is 14 amino acids. Unmatched junction bases numbered 8, after V lost 5 bases and J lost 9 bases. Germline loops: CDR1 SGHNT, CDR2 YYREEE (reference sequence). This CDR3 reads CASSLAGGSGEQFF. The CDR3 nucleotides are TGTGCCAGCAGTTTAGCGGGGGGATCTGGTGAGCAGTTCTTC.

This chain uses TRBV28 with TRBJ2-7, with 10 bases that match TRBD1. Germline V gives CDR1 MDHEN, CDR2 SYDVKM. This CDR3 contains 15 residues. The ends lost 5 bases at V and 1 base at J; junction bases unmatched: 5. The CDR3 reads CASSHGQGGSYEQYF. The CDR3 coding sequence is TGTGCCAGCAGTCATGGACAGGGGGGTTCCTACGAGCAGTACTTC.

This clone has just one count. The V and J genes are TRBV27 and TRBJ1-1, with unresolved D. CDR1 and CDR2 from the germline V gene are MNHEY and SMNVEV (reference sequence). The CDR3 has 14 amino acids. The V end was cut by 9 bases, the J end by 6 bases, with 20 bases between. The CDR3 spells CASSGSPSSPEAFF. The CDR3 DNA reads TGTGCCAGTTCGGGATCTCCTTCATCGCCTGAAGCTTTCTTT.

The chain combines TRBV28 with TRBJ2-3, with D tentatively TRBD2 (6 bases). CDR3 length: 15 residues. Trimming took 2 bases from V and 6 from J, leaving 15 bases between them. Looked up from germline, CDR1 is MDHEN and CDR2 is SYDVKM. In DNA, the CDR3 is TGTGCCAGCAGTTTAATCGGGAGCTCGTCGGATACGCAGTATTTT. This sequence encodes CASSLIGSSSDTQYF.

This chain links TRBV6-4 with TRBJ1-5; D is possibly TRBD1 (5 bases). CDR1 and CDR2 (germline): MRHNA, SNTAGT. The CDR3 totals 13 residues. Trimming removed 6 bases from V and 5 bases from J, with 11 bases in between. CDR3 coding DNA: TGTGCCAGCAGCAGGGAAGGTGATCAGCCCCAGCATTTT. Protein sequence: CASSREGDQPQHF.

The chain has TRBV21-1 and TRBJ1-1; TRBD1, the D gene given by the table, was not confirmed from the DNA. TRBV21-1 is a pseudogene. The length of the CDR3 is 17 residues. The CDR3 sequence is CASSQEDREVLCTEAFF. The CDR3 DNA is TGTGCCAGCAGCCAGGAGGACAGGGAGGTTTTGTGCACTGAAGCTTTCTTT.

This sequence joins TRBV4-1 and TRBJ1-6; D is ambiguous. Germline V gives CDR1 MGHRA, CDR2 YSYEKL. Trimming cost V 0 bases and J 10 bases, with 7 bases left between them. The CDR3 has 13 amino acids. In DNA form, the CDR3 reads TGCGCCAGCAGCCAAGAAAGCGAATCACCCCTCCACTTT. It is translated as CASSQESESPLHF.

The rearrangement links TRBV20-1 to TRBJ2-1, with TRBD2 identical over 9 bases. The trim removed 6 bases at V and 9 bases at J, leaving 3 bases unmatched. The V gene's germline CDR1 is DFQATT and CDR2 SNEGSKA (reference sequence). This CDR3 contains 11 residues. DNA of the CDR3: TGCAGTGCCGGCGGGGGGGGTGAGCAGTTCTTC. The encoded protein is CSAGGGGEQFF.

The V call is TRBV28, the J call TRBJ2-5, with 9 bases fitting TRBD2. The V segment lost 6 bases and the J segment 4 bases; nucleotides outside the gene matches: 12. Germline CDR1 reads MDHEN; CDR2 reads SYDVKM. The CDR3 length is 16 residues. The CDR3 sequence is CASSAGGRVSRETQYF. The CDR3 DNA is TGTGCCAGCAGCGCCGGCGGGAGGGTGAGCCGAGAGACCCAGTACTTC. Supplemented by reference TRBV28 and TRBJ2-5, the full variable domain reads DVKVTQSSRYLVKRTGEKVFLECVQDMDHENMFWYRQDPGLGLRLIYFSYDVKMKEKGDIPEGYSVSREKKERFSLILESASTNQTSMYLCASSAGGRVSRETQYFGPGTRLLVL.

V is TRBV19 and J is TRBJ1-2; 10 bases are shared with TRBD1. Looked up from germline, CDR1 is LNHDA and CDR2 is SQIVND (reference sequence). V shed 5 bases, J shed 4 bases, and the junction held 7 bases outside the gene matches. This CDR3 contains 15 residues. Here the CDR3 reads CASSAFGTGAYGYTF. CDR3 DNA sequence: TGTGCCAGTAGTGCCTTCGGGACAGGGGCCTATGGCTACACCTTC.

The V call is TRBV11-2, the J call TRBJ2-1; 9 bases map to TRBD2. Trimming cost V 0 bases and J 3 bases; bases outside gene matches: 6. Germline lookup yields CDR1 SGHAT and CDR2 FQNNGV. The CDR3 has 17 residues. The chain's CDR3 is CASSLDFLAGIYNEQFF. CDR3 sequence (DNA): TGTGCCAGCAGCTTAGATTTCCTAGCGGGGATCTACAATGAGCAGTTCTTC.

The chain couples TRBV7-8 to TRBJ1-2, with TRBD1 as a possible D gene (6 bases). This CDR3 spans 14 amino acids. V dropped 5 bases and J dropped 6 bases, with 16 bases sitting between them. Germline assignment: CDR1 SGHVS and CDR2 FQNEAQ. CDR3 bases: TGTGCCAGCAGCCTACCTGGGGGCGCGGATGGCTACACCTTC. Its protein product is CASSLPGGADGYTF.